The rows below give T cell receptor beta chains drawn from one sample of a study of blood T cell repertoires in COVID-19. Profiling relied on immunoSEQ multiplex PCR, and the TCRdb table lists in-frame clones only, not all of them. The table shows 120,000 or so clones, with just over 75% occurring only once. Source material: peripheral blood. Receptors originate from a woman over 75 with acute or convalescent COVID-19. The CDR3 runs from the conserved cysteine through the conserved F or W. The D gene is left open where the match is weak. Clone size, where shown, is once, few, many, or a class for clones that have expanded.

V gene	J gene	D gene	clone size	CDR3 protein	CDR3 DNA
TRBV5-6	TRBJ2-5	NA	NA	CASSRQETQYF	TGTGCCAGCAGCCGCCAAGAGACCCAGTACTTC
TRBV7-9	TRBJ2-7	NA	NA	CASSPPRRTGQVYEQYF	TGTGCCAGCAGCCCCCCCCGAAGAACAGGACAAGTATACGAGCAGTACTTC
TRBV7-2	TRBJ2-1	NA	NA	CASSFYGSNEQFF	TGTGCCAGCAGCTTCTACGGGTCGAATGAGCAGTTCTTC
TRBV7-2	TRBJ1-2	TRBD1	NA	CASSLGNRGDGYTF	TGTGCCAGCAGCTTAGGAAACAGGGGAGATGGCTACACCTTC
TRBV4-3	TRBJ2-6	NA	NA	CASSQGAHGTSTGANVLTF	TGCGCCAGCAGCCAAGGGGCACACGGAACTAGCACTGGGGCCAACGTCCTGACTTTC
TRBV7-9	TRBJ2-6	TRBD1	NA	CASSLGTAVFSGANVLTF	TGTGCCAGCAGCCTCGGGACAGCAGTTTTCTCTGGGGCCAACGTCCTGACTTTC
TRBV28	TRBJ1-1	TRBD1	NA	CASSPNLRRGPDTEAFF	TGTGCCAGCAGCCCCAATCTCCGCAGGGGGCCAGACACTGAAGCTTTCTTT
TRBV15	TRBJ2-1	TRBD2	NA	CATSFAGGGKSGIYNEQFF	TGTGCCACCAGCTTCGCGGGAGGGGGAAAGAGCGGGATCTACAATGAGCAGTTCTTC
TRBV19	TRBJ2-2	TRBD2	NA	CASSTYASGGAGELFF	TGTGCCAGTAGTACCTACGCTAGCGGGGGGGCCGGGGAGCTGTTTTTT
TRBV7-6	TRBJ2-1	TRBD2	NA	CASSQRLAGSSYNEQFF	TGTGCCAGCAGCCAAAGACTAGCGGGGAGCTCCTACAATGAGCAGTTCTTC
TRBV5-6	TRBJ1-5	NA	NA	CASSLRTGWNQERPQHF	TGTGCCAGCAGCTTGCGCACAGGGTGGAATCAGGAGCGGCCCCAGCATTTT
TRBV10-3	TRBJ1-1	NA	few	CAIRWEQGLGTEAFF	TGTGCCATCAGATGGGAACAGGGTTTAGGCACTGAAGCTTTCTTT
TRBV6-1	TRBJ1-6	NA	NA	CASSEGGPGRSGGSPLHF	TGTGCCAGCAGTGAAGGGGGCCCGGGTCGATCGGGGGGTTCACCCCTCCACTTT
TRBV12-3/TRBV12-4	TRBJ2-5	NA	once	CASSSLETQYF	TGTGCCAGCAGTTCCCTCGAGACCCAGTACTTC
TRBV7-9	TRBJ1-1	NA	NA	CASSYGGGNTEAFF	TGTGCCAGCAGCTACGGGGGAGGAAACACTGAAGCTTTCTTT
TRBV21-1	TRBJ1-5	NA	many	CARDRGNQPQHF	TGTGCCCGCGACAGGGGCAATCAGCCCCAGCATTTT
TRBV19	TRBJ1-2	NA	NA	CASSIVGPNYGYTF	TGTGCCAGTAGTATCGTGGGCCCCAACTATGGCTACACCTTC
TRBV24-1	TRBJ2-2	NA	NA	CATSDLRGGINTGELFF	TGTGCCACCAGTGATTTGCGTGGAGGTATAAACACCGGGGAGCTGTTTTTT
TRBV12-3/TRBV12-4	TRBJ2-2	NA	NA	CASSAQNTGELFF	TGTGCCAGCAGTGCACAGAACACCGGGGAGCTGTTTTTT
TRBV18	TRBJ1-1	TRBD1	NA	CASSPPGTGGTEAFF	TGTGCCAGCTCACCACCCGGGACAGGGGGAACTGAAGCTTTCTTT
TRBV7-9	TRBJ2-7	NA	NA	CASSLDTITYEQYF	TGTGCCAGCAGCTTAGACACGATAACCTACGAGCAGTACTTC
TRBV10-3	TRBJ2-2	NA	NA	CAISELQRINTGELFF	TGTGCCATCAGTGAGCTTCAGCGGATTAACACCGGGGAGCTGTTTTTT
TRBV28	TRBJ1-5	TRBD1	NA	CASSLQGALGRNNQPQHF	TGTGCCAGCAGTCTTCAGGGGGCCCTTGGGAGGAACAATCAGCCCCAGCATTTT
TRBV7-2	TRBJ1-6	NA	NA	CASNLQGSYNSPLHF	TGTGCCAGCAACCTACAGGGCTCCTATAATTCACCCCTCCACTTT
TRBV6-5	TRBJ1-2	TRBD1	NA	CASSGTDHYYGYTF	TGTGCCAGTTCCGGGACAGACCATTACTATGGCTACACCTTC
TRBV5-1	TRBJ2-5	TRBD2	once	CASSTGLAGEETQYF	TGCGCCAGCAGCACGGGACTAGCGGGGGAAGAGACCCAGTACTTC
TRBV28	TRBJ2-1	TRBD2	NA	CASNRLAGVNEQFF	TGTGCCAGCAATAGACTAGCGGGAGTGAATGAGCAGTTCTTC
TRBV2	TRBJ2-1	NA	NA	CASSEAGWGVNEQFF	TGTGCCAGCAGTGAAGCAGGGTGGGGGGTCAATGAGCAGTTCTTC
TRBV18	TRBJ2-2	NA	few	CASSREPGNTGELFF	TGTGCCAGCTCACGCGAGCCCGGGAACACCGGGGAGCTGTTTTTT
TRBV27	TRBJ1-1	NA	NA	CASSPRSFGTEAFF	TGTGCCAGCAGTCCGAGGAGTTTCGGGACTGAAGCTTTCTTT
TRBV5-6	TRBJ2-7	NA	NA	CASSSSAGSSYEQYF	TGTGCCAGCAGCTCATCTGCGGGGAGCTCCTACGAGCAGTACTTC
TRBV11-2	TRBJ2-1	NA	NA	CASSVSMASAEQFF	TGTGCCAGCAGCGTGAGTATGGCTAGCGCTGAGCAGTTCTTC
TRBV4-2	TRBJ2-1	NA	NA	CASSQLYNEQFF	TGTGCCAGCAGCCAACTCTACAATGAGCAGTTCTTC
TRBV5-4	TRBJ2-7	TRBD2	few	CASSPSGRSSYEQYF	TGTGCCAGCAGCCCTAGCGGGAGGAGCTCCTACGAGCAGTACTTC
TRBV9	TRBJ2-3	TRBD2	NA	CASSVASASGGVADTQYF	TGTGCCAGCAGCGTAGCTTCGGCTAGCGGTGGGGTGGCAGATACGCAGTATTTT
TRBV6-1	TRBJ1-6	NA	once	CASSELGANSPLHF	TGTGCCAGCAGTGAACTGGGGGCGAATTCACCCCTCCACTTT
TRBV5-8	TRBJ2-7	NA	NA	CASSFFGIGGYEQYF	TGTGCCAGCAGCTTTTTCGGGATAGGCGGCTACGAGCAGTACTTC
TRBV7-9	TRBJ2-7	TRBD1	NA	CASSSGTGLYEQYF	TGTGCCAGCAGCTCCGGGACAGGGCTCTACGAGCAGTACTTC
TRBV7-6	TRBJ2-5	NA	NA	CASSLGIQETQYF	TGTGCCAGCAGCTTGGGCATACAAGAGACCCAGTACTTC
TRBV13	TRBJ2-7	NA	NA	CASSLRSREVGDEQYF	TGTGCCAGCAGCTTAAGGAGCAGGGAGGTGGGTGACGAGCAGTACTTC
TRBV11-3	TRBJ2-7	NA	NA	CASSSTPTYEQYF	TGTGCCAGCAGCTCGACACCTACCTACGAGCAGTACTTC
TRBV2	TRBJ2-6	NA	NA	CASSGTSSSGANVLTF	TGTGCCAGTTCCGGGACATCGAGCTCTGGGGCCAACGTCCTGACTTTC
TRBV19	TRBJ2-3	NA	NA	CASSAPGNTDTQYF	TGTGCCAGTAGTGCCCCAGGCAACACAGATACGCAGTATTTT
TRBV3-1/TRBV3-2	TRBJ2-1	NA	NA	CASSPRDSDYNEQFF	TGTGCCAGCAGCCCCCGAGACTCGGATTACAATGAGCAGTTCTTC
TRBV19	TRBJ1-5	NA	NA	CASRQRFDQPQHF	TGTGCCAGTAGGCAGAGGTTCGATCAGCCCCAGCATTTT
TRBV29-1	TRBJ1-2	NA	NA	CSVGSTGTYGYTF	TGCAGCGTTGGCTCTACAGGGACCTATGGCTACACCTTC
TRBV4-1	TRBJ2-2	NA	NA	CASSQDLFGLARTGELFF	TGCGCCAGCAGCCAAGATCTTTTTGGGCTAGCGAGAACCGGGGAGCTGTTTTTT
TRBV6-4	TRBJ1-3	NA	NA	CASILTADSGNTIYF	TGTGCCAGCATCCTGACAGCAGACTCTGGAAACACCATATATTTT
TRBV27	TRBJ2-5	TRBD1	once	CASSTGTGGRETQYF	TGTGCCAGCAGTACCGGGACAGGGGGCCGGGAGACCCAGTACTTC
TRBV19	TRBJ2-1	TRBD2	NA	CASSLGAGGLYEQFF	TGTGCCAGTAGTTTAGGAGCGGGAGGGCTCTATGAGCAGTTCTTC
TRBV28	TRBJ2-1	TRBD2	NA	CASRPSGASSYNEQFF	TGTGCCAGCAGACCTAGCGGTGCGAGCTCCTACAATGAGCAGTTCTTC
TRBV7-9	TRBJ2-2	TRBD2	NA	CASSRTLAGENTGELFF	TGTGCCAGCAGCAGAACACTAGCGGGGGAGAACACCGGGGAGCTGTTTTTT
TRBV6-5	TRBJ1-4	TRBD1	NA	CASSYRGDRAEKLFF	TGTGCCAGCAGTTATAGGGGGGACAGGGCTGAAAAACTGTTTTTT
TRBV9	TRBJ2-2	TRBD2	NA	CASSVVGTSGELTGELFF	TGTGCCAGCAGCGTAGTGGGGACTAGCGGGGAACTCACCGGGGAGCTGTTTTTT
TRBV28	TRBJ2-5	NA	NA	CASSFSFSGHNQETQYF	TGTGCCAGCAGTTTTTCTTTTTCGGGACATAACCAAGAGACCCAGTACTTC
TRBV5-1	TRBJ1-1	NA	NA	CASSGRTEGTNTEAFF	TGCGCCAGCAGCGGACGGACTGAGGGAACGAACACTGAAGCTTTCTTT
TRBV5-1	TRBJ2-2	NA	NA	CASRAETRNTGELFF	TGCGCCAGCAGGGCCGAGACTAGAAACACCGGGGAGCTGTTTTTT